This T cell receptor beta chain was documented in a study of T cell responses to AZD1222 COVID-19 vaccine. The germline V gene has CDR1 SGDLS and CDR2 YYNGEE. V was trimmed by 4 bases and J by 8 bases, leaving 21 bases between them. CDR3 length: 15 residues. The repertoire was sequenced with immunoSEQ multiplex PCR; TCRdb's copy has only in-frame clones and lacks some. The sample records about 39,000 clones, about 90% being singletons. This clone has more than one count but fewer than ten. Its antigen is still unknown. General study points: Reportedly, close to half of spike-specific TCRs are directed against unmutated variant regions. Spike regions recognized by vaccine-associated CD4 TCRs spanned the protein, led by 160-218 and 743-854.

The receptor was derived from an adult who received the AZD1222 COVID-19 vaccine. The sample here was peripheral blood, taken 28 days after the second AZD1222 dose. The chain joins TRBV9 to TRBJ1-2; a weak D match, TRBD1 (5 bases). The CDR3 coding sequence is TGTGCCAGCAGCCTACTCGACAGATTCTCGGGGGGCTACACCTTC. The encoded protein is CASSLLDRFSGGYTF.